The 25 T cell receptor beta chains below come from one sample, sequenced in a study of blood T cell repertoires in COVID-19. Clones were read by immunoSEQ multiplex PCR, and TCRdb kept only the in-frame ones, dropping some. The sample has some 150,000 clones, under 85% seen once. Input material: PBMCs or T cells enriched from blood (not recorded which). The origin of the receptors is a woman younger than 35 who had been exposed to COVID-19.

The gene calls are TRBV28 and TRBJ1-5; weak D call: TRBD1 (6 bases). The CDR3 is 15 amino acids. V was clipped by 3 bases and J by 5 bases, with 14 bases between them. Germline V gene data show CDR1 as MDHEN and CDR2 as SYDVKM. Here the CDR3 DNA reads TGTGCCAGCAGTTTCTGGACAGAAAAATATCAGCCCCAGCATTTT. Protein sequence: CASSFWTEKYQPQHF.

The chain uses TRBV4-2 and TRBJ1-3, with a tentative D call TRBD1 (6 bases). The V end was cut by 1 base, the J end by 1 base, with 14 bases between. Germline lookup yields CDR1 LGHNA and CDR2 YNFKEQ. The CDR3 covers 17 residues. Here the CDR3 reads CASSQGPQGSSGNTIYF. CDR3 nucleotides: TGTGCCAGCAGCCAAGGGCCACAGGGTTCTTCTGGAAACACCATATATTTT.

This clone was observed a few times. The chain recombines TRBV28 with TRBJ2-2, with D possibly matching TRBD2 (6 bases). Trimming took 3 bases from V and 2 from J, leaving 10 bases between them. Germline V gene data show CDR1 as MDHEN and CDR2 as SYDVKM. The CDR3 loop spans 15 amino acids. CDR3 bases: TGTGCCAGCAGTTTCGGGGGTGCCAACACCGGGGAGCTGTTTTTT. This gives the protein CASSFGGANTGELFF.

The J gene is TRBJ2-7, the V gene TRBV6-5; TRBD1 aligns across 8 bases. CDR1 and CDR2 (germline): MNHEY, SVGAGI. V was pared by 6 bases and J by 4 bases, with 8 bases of the junction left unmatched. The CDR3 sequence is 14 residues long. The chain's CDR3 is CASSPGTGLYEQYF. The CDR3, as DNA: TGTGCCAGCAGCCCCGGGACAGGCCTTTACGAGCAGTACTTC.

The genes are TRBV28 and TRBJ1-5, with unresolved D. The CDR3 covers 13 residues. V was shortened by 7 bases and J by 0 bases, with 7 bases between the two germline ends. Germline V gives CDR1 MDHEN, CDR2 SYDVKM. The CDR3 is CASTLYSNQPQHF. The CDR3 DNA sequence: TGTGCCAGCACCCTCTATAGCAATCAGCCCCAGCATTTT.

This clone was seen more than once but under ten times. This chain uses TRBV7-6 with TRBJ1-2; 7 bases fit TRBD1. The CDR3 has 17 residues. With 4 bases clipped from V and 5 bases from J, the junction kept 16 bases outside the gene matches. CDR1 and CDR2 from the germline V gene are SGHVS and FNYEAQ. The CDR3 reads CASSSLVSGTDSYGYTF. CDR3 bases: TGTGCCAGCAGCTCCCTCGTTTCCGGGACAGATTCGTATGGCTACACCTTC.

V gene TRBV9 combines with J gene TRBJ2-7; tentative D call: TRBD1 (6 bases). The CDR3 runs 15 residues. Between the trimmed V and J ends, which lost 0 bases and 6 bases, there was a span of 16 bases. The germline CDR1 and CDR2 sequences are SGDLS and YYNGEE. CDR3 sequence (DNA): TGTGCCAGCAGCGTAGAAGAGGTGCTGGGGGCCGAGCAGTACTTC. This encodes CASSVEEVLGAEQYF.

V usage is TRBV6-4 and J usage is TRBJ1-1; D is unresolved. Trimming removed 6 bases from V and 1 base from J, with 9 bases in between. The germline V gene encodes CDR1 MRHNA and CDR2 SNTAGT. The CDR3 has 13 amino acids. CDR3: CASSRAPNTEAFF. DNA for the CDR3: TGTGCCAGCAGCCGCGCCCCGAACACTGAAGCTTTCTTT.

The J gene is TRBJ1-6, the V gene TRBV28; D gene ambiguous. The CDR3 totals 12 residues. CDR1 MDHEN and CDR2 SYDVKM come from the germline V gene. The V gene lost 9 bases and the J gene lost 11 bases, with 14 bases spanning the gap. Here the CDR3 DNA reads TGTGCCAGTACGCCTCAGAGGGCACCCCTCCACTTT. It specifies CASTPQRAPLHF.

The chain uses TRBV6-6 and TRBJ2-5; 10 nucleotides agree with TRBD2. In germline, CDR1 is MNHNY, CDR2 SVGAGI (reference sequence). The ends lost 3 bases at V and 5 bases at J; junction bases unmatched: 9. This CDR3 spans 16 amino acids. The CDR3 region has the DNA TGTGCCAGCAGTTATTACCTAGCGGGAGAGGGGGAGACCCAGTACTTC. Translating gives CASSYYLAGEGETQYF.

Written as DNA, the CDR3 is TGCGCCAGCAGCTTGGGTCCCAGGGCGGGGCATGGCTACACCTTC. Translation: CASSLGPRAGHGYTF. This chain joins TRBV5-1 and TRBJ1-2; a weak D match, TRBD1 (5 bases). Germline V CDR1 and CDR2: SGHRS, YFSETQ. The length of the CDR3 is 15 residues. The V and J ends lost 0 bases and 6 bases respectively, with 15 bases between them. Full variable domain (outside the CDR3, taken from reference TRBV5-1 and TRBJ1-2): KAGVTQTPRYLIKTRGQQVTLSCSPISGHRSVSWYQQTPGQGLQFLFEYFSETQRNKGNFPGRFSGRQFSNSRSEMNVSTLELGDSALYLCASSLGPRAGHGYTFGSGTRLTVV.

The V gene is TRBV7-2, the J gene TRBJ2-1; 11 positions match TRBD1. Looked up from germline, CDR1 is SGHTA and CDR2 is FQGNSA. V lost 5 bases, J lost 3 bases, and 9 bases stayed unmatched. The CDR3 has 17 amino acids. The CDR3, as DNA: TGTGCCAGCAGCCACCGGGACAGGGGGTTCAGCTACAATGAGCAGTTCTTC. This encodes CASSHRDRGFSYNEQFF.

This clone was detected only once. The CDR3 region has the DNA TGTGCCATCAGTGGAGGAGGGCAACTGCCAGCTTTCTTT. Translating gives CAISGGGQLPAFF. The rearrangement links TRBV10-3 to TRBJ1-1; D is unclear. Germline-derived CDR1 and CDR2 are ENHRY and SYGVKD. The V and J ends lost 4 bases and 10 bases respectively, with 16 bases between them. This CDR3 has 13 residues.

This chain's CDR3 is CASSRRGGAETQYF. CDR3 bases: TGTGCCAGCAGCCGTAGGGGGGGGGCAGAGACCCAGTACTTC. V gene TRBV4-2 combines with J gene TRBJ2-5; perhaps TRBD2 as D (7 bases). The ends were cut back, 4 bases at V and 4 bases at J, with 13 bases in the middle. The CDR3 is made up of 14 amino acids. Looked up from germline, CDR1 is LGHNA and CDR2 is YNFKEQ.

The CDR3: CASSQSGGREQYF. CDR3 DNA sequence: TGCGCCAGCAGTCAATCAGGGGGCAGGGAGCAGTACTTC. The chain carries TRBV23-1 and TRBJ2-7, with 7 nucleotides matching TRBD1. TRBV23-1 has ORF status, its function being uncertain. This CDR3 comprises 13 residues. V was pared by 0 bases and J by 7 bases, with 3 bases of the junction left unmatched.

A word on this clone: This sample includes further DNA sequences coding for the same CDR3. V and J are TRBV18 and TRBJ1-4, with 9 positions matching TRBD1. V lost 6 bases, J lost 5 bases, and 4 bases stayed unmatched. Germline assignment: CDR1 KGHSH and CDR2 LQKENI. The CDR3 contains 14 residues. The CDR3 DNA follows: TGTGCCAGCTCGCCTGGACAGGGGAATGAAAAACTGTTTTTT. This codes for CASSPGQGNEKLFF.

J is TRBJ2-7 and V is TRBV30; the match to TRBD1 covers 9 bases. The CDR3 length is 15 residues. The trim removed 2 bases at V and 5 bases at J, leaving 10 bases unmatched. Per germline, CDR1 GTSNPN and CDR2 SVGIG (reference sequence). This CDR3 reads CAWSPPGTGINEQYF. The DNA of the CDR3 is TGTGCCTGGAGTCCCCCGGGGACAGGGATTAACGAGCAGTACTTC.

The genes are TRBV7-8 and TRBJ2-3; maybe TRBD2 (6 bases). The CDR3 is made up of 16 amino acids. Between the trimmed V and J ends, which lost 5 bases and 2 bases, there was a span of 17 bases. Per the germline V gene, CDR1 is SGHVS and CDR2 is FQNEAQ. CDR3 sequence (DNA): TGTGCCAGCAGCACCACCCGACTAGGATCCACAGATACGCAGTATTTT. Protein: CASSTTRLGSTDTQYF.

The V call is TRBV30, the J call TRBJ2-3; 7 bases line up with TRBD2. The CDR3 is 15 residues long. Germline values: CDR1 GTSNPN, CDR2 SVGIG (reference sequence). The ends lost 4 bases at V and 5 bases at J; junction bases unmatched: 12. DNA for the CDR3: TGTGCCTGGACCGGTCGGGAGGATCATGGAGATACGCAGTATTTT. Translated, it gives CAWTGREDHGDTQYF.

V is TRBV9 and J is TRBJ2-1; D is perhaps TRBD2 (5 bases). The CDR3 loop spans 14 amino acids. Germline lookup yields CDR1 SGDLS and CDR2 YYNGEE. V shed 4 bases and J shed 6 bases, with 14 bases lying between them. The CDR3 reads CASSSSAGGNEQFF. DNA of the CDR3: TGTGCCAGCAGCTCATCCGCGGGCGGCAATGAGCAGTTCTTC.

This chain joins TRBV5-1 and TRBJ2-2, with TRBD2 matching 8 bases. V shed 9 bases, J shed 5 bases, and the junction held 9 bases outside the gene matches. The CDR3 loop spans 14 amino acids. Germline V gene lookup returns CDR1 SGHRS and CDR2 YFSETQ. The CDR3 here is CATRASGLTGELFF. Written as DNA, the CDR3 is TGCGCCACCCGGGCTAGCGGGTTAACCGGGGAGCTGTTTTTT.

The rearrangement joins TRBV27 to TRBJ1-6; 7 nucleotides line up with TRBD1. Germline values: CDR1 MNHEY, CDR2 SMNVEV (reference sequence). V dropped 6 bases and J dropped 4; count of bases not matched to a gene: 3. This CDR3 comprises 14 residues. CDR3: CASRDREYNSPLHF. CDR3 in DNA: TGTGCCAGCAGAGACAGGGAGTATAATTCACCCCTCCACTTT.

This clone showed up just a few times. The V call is TRBV4-1, the J call TRBJ2-7; D remains ambiguous. In germline, CDR1 is MGHRA, CDR2 YSYEKL. V was cut by 1 base and J by 3 bases, with 10 bases left in between. This CDR3 is built from 14 residues. CDR3 nucleotide sequence: TGCGCCAGCAGCCAAGGACACCTCGTCTACGAGCAGTACTTC. This encodes CASSQGHLVYEQYF.

The chain uses TRBV19 and TRBJ2-1, with 8 positions matching TRBD2. CDR3 length: 15 amino acids. In germline, CDR1 is LNHDA, CDR2 SQIVND (reference sequence). J was trimmed by 6 bases and V by 3 bases; bases with no gene match: 7. The CDR3: CASSMGSGSVNEQFF. As DNA, the CDR3 is TGTGCCAGTAGTATGGGGAGCGGGAGTGTCAATGAGCAGTTCTTC.

The chain is built from TRBV15 and TRBJ2-1; maybe TRBD2 (5 bases). Trimming left V 0 bases short and J 4 bases short, with 10 bases between. Germline V gene lookup returns CDR1 LNHNV and CDR2 YYDKDF (reference sequence). The CDR3 totals 15 residues. This chain's CDR3 is CATSRERADYNEQFF. DNA for the CDR3: TGTGCCACCAGCAGAGAGCGGGCGGATTACAATGAGCAGTTCTTC.